This entry lists 9 T cell receptor beta chains sequenced from one sample in a study of long-term antiretroviral therapy in people with HIV. Sequencing used immunoSEQ v3.0 at survey level. Only in-frame clones appear in the TCRdb table, and some are missing; sequencing was by immunoSEQ multiplex PCR. The table shows fewer than 25,000 clones, with roughly 94% occurring only once. Sequencing used unsorted PBMCs, obtained around 5 years after starting antiretroviral therapy. These receptors all stem from a woman aged 50 to 60 with HIV.

The V gene is TRBV25-1, the J gene TRBJ2-7, with D tentatively TRBD1 (6 bases). The CDR3 is made up of 13 amino acids. The V and J ends lost 5 bases and 2 bases respectively, with 10 bases between them. Germline assignment: CDR1 MGHDK and CDR2 SYGVNS. This chain's CDR3 is CASSMTGPYEQYF. Written as DNA, the CDR3 is TGTGCCAGCAGTATGACAGGACCCTACGAGCAGTACTTC.

The rearrangement links TRBV27 to TRBJ2-1; D is unresolved. V was clipped by 4 bases and J by 3 bases, with 16 bases between them. The germline V gene has CDR1 MNHEY and CDR2 SMNVEV (reference sequence). The CDR3 totals 16 residues. The CDR3 region has the DNA TGTGCCAGCAGTTCCCGGGTGGGCGAAGTCTACAATGAGCAGTTCTTC. This gives the protein CASSSRVGEVYNEQFF.

The chain joins TRBV4-1 to TRBJ1-2; perhaps TRBD1 as D (6 bases). Germline V gene sequence: CDR1 MGHRA, CDR2 YSYEKL. Trimming took 4 bases from V and 3 from J, leaving 12 bases between them. The CDR3 loop spans 14 amino acids. CDR3 nucleotides: TGCGCCAGCAGCCCCAGACAGGAGCACTATGGCTACACCTTC. Amino acid sequence: CASSPRQEHYGYTF.

The J gene is TRBJ1-3, the V gene TRBV28; D call uncertain. This CDR3 contains 11 residues. CDR1 and CDR2 (germline): MDHEN, SYDVKM. The DNA for the CDR3 is TGTGGGGCCACCTCTGGAAACACCATATATTTT. Translated: CGATSGNTIYF.

This rearrangement joins TRBV7-9 to TRBJ2-3, with TRBD1 matching 10 bases. This CDR3 comprises 15 residues. Trimming at V came to 4 bases and at J to 2 bases, leaving 3 bases not matched to a gene. Germline lookup yields CDR1 SEHNR and CDR2 FQNEAQ (reference sequence). CDR3 bases: TGTGCCAGCAGCTCCGGGACAGGGGACACAGATACGCAGTATTTT. Residues: CASSSGTGDTDTQYF.

Written as DNA, the CDR3 is TGTGCCAGCAGCCAGACAGGCTCCTACAATGAGCAGTTCTTC. This encodes CASSQTGSYNEQFF. The genes are TRBV6-4 and TRBJ2-1, with D perhaps TRBD1 (6 bases). The CDR3 runs 14 residues. Trimming removed 6 bases from V and 0 bases from J, with 9 bases in between. Germline V gene data show CDR1 as MRHNA and CDR2 as SNTAGT.

The V call is TRBV29-1, the J call TRBJ2-1; D is uncertain. Germline V lookup: CDR1 SQVTM, CDR2 ANQGSEA. The CDR3 is 13 residues long. Trimming took off 7 bases at V and 2 bases at J, with 12 bases between the two ends. The CDR3 DNA is TGCAGCGAGGTCCGGGCACCCTACAATGAGCAGTTCTTC. Its translation is CSEVRAPYNEQFF.

The chain is built from TRBV11-2 and TRBJ2-3; 12 bases line up with TRBD2. V shed 2 bases and J 2 bases; nucleotides not matched to a gene: 8. The CDR3 spans 18 residues. Germline V gene sequence: CDR1 SGHAT, CDR2 FQNNGV. CDR3 DNA: TGTGCCAGCAGCTTAACTAGCGGGAGGTATCAGAACACAGATACGCAGTATTTT. Amino acid sequence: CASSLTSGRYQNTDTQYF. The full variable domain, rest sourced from reference TRBV11-2 and TRBJ2-3, is EAGVAQSPRYKIIEKRQSVAFWCNPISGHATLYWYQQILGQGPKLLIQFQNNGVVDDSQLPKDRFSAERLKGVDSTLKIQPAKLEDSAVYLCASSLTSGRYQNTDTQYFGPGTRLTVL.

V gene TRBV28 combines with J gene TRBJ2-5; the D is unclear. The germline V and J ends were trimmed by 5 bases and 3 bases, with 10 bases remaining between them. CDR3 length equals 13 residues. Germline values: CDR1 MDHEN, CDR2 SYDVKM. The CDR3 DNA reads as TGTGCCAGCAGTCCTAAAAGGGAAGAGACCCAGTACTTC. Its protein is CASSPKREETQYF.